What follows are 2 T cell receptor beta chains derived from one specimen sequenced in a study of cytomegalovirus exposure and HLA in healthy donors. Sequencing used immunoSEQ multiplex PCR; TCRdb keeps in-frame clones, though not all of them. The repertoire holds tens of thousands of clones, with approximately 90% as singletons. The sequenced material came from PBMCs. The receptors derive from a woman aged 18-29 years in good health and CMV-seronegative.

This clone came up once. This rearrangement joins TRBV28 to TRBJ1-4; D perhaps matches TRBD1 (5 bases). V was pared by 2 bases and J by 6 bases, with 16 bases between. The V gene's germline CDR1 is MDHEN and CDR2 SYDVKM. The CDR3 sequence is 16 residues long. CDR3: CASSLGLGGLDEKLFF. CDR3 DNA: TGTGCCAGCAGTTTAGGCTTGGGGGGGTTAGATGAAAAACTGTTTTTT.

The chain carries TRBV19 and TRBJ1-1; TRBD1 might be the D (6 bases). Germline CDR1 and CDR2: LNHDA and SQIVND (reference sequence). Trimming shortened V by 3 bases and J by 5 bases, and 10 bases separated the two germline ends. The CDR3 spans 13 residues. CDR3 protein: CASSMERGTEAFF. The CDR3 nucleotides are TGTGCCAGTAGTATGGAGAGGGGGACTGAAGCTTTCTTT.